This TCR beta chain was captured in a study of control samples from healthy donors and cancer patients. Assay used: immunoSEQ multiplex PCR; TCRdb lists only in-frame clones, some missing. The data show about 110,000 clones, approximately 90% seen once. Trimming pared 0 bases from V and 7 bases from J, leaving 10 bases between. Germline V CDR1 and CDR2: SGHTA, FQGNSA. This CDR3 has 14 amino acids. The sample was blood. The chain uses TRBV7-2 and TRBJ2-1, with a tentative D call TRBD2 (5 bases). The origin of this receptor is a woman between 50 and 59 years old in good health. CDR3 in amino acids: CASSLARDENEQFF. Here the CDR3 DNA reads TGTGCCAGCAGCTTAGCGAGGGATGAGAATGAGCAGTTCTTC.